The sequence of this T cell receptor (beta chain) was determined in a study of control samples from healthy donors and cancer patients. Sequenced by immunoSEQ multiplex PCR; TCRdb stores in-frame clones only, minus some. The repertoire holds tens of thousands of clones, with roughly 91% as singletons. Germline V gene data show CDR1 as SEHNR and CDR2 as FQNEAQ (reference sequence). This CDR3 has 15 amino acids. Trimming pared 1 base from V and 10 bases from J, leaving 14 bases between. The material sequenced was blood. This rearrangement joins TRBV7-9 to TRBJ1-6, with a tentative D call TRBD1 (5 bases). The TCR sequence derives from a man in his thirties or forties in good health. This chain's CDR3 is CASSLGQGPESPLHF. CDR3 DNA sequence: TGTGCCAGCAGCTTAGGTCAGGGTCCAGAATCACCCCTCCACTTT.